The entry below gives a single TCR beta chain sequence along with its context. What it binds is unknown. The data belong to a study of T-cell memory formation after mild COVID-19. Study conclusions and caveats: Day 15 to 85 contractors were CD4/CD8 balanced; later expanders leaned CD4+. Contracting CD4+ clones were located mainly in CM and EM, and CD8+ clones in EMRA. Pre-infection memory harbored some responding clones, suggesting cross-reactive memory joined.

TCRalpha and TCRbeta libraries used 5'RACE with constant-segment primers and UMIs. Using its own MiXCR run on the 5' RACE reads, TCRdb lists one record per CDR3 protein. The sample lists under 350,000 distinct CDR3 sequences, 15% to 20% seen once, with over 20% in the top ten. The clonotype was recovered from a young man who had mild COVID-19 (a few samples of this study predate the infection). Cell type and time point are not known. Material: PBMCs or a T cell subset sorted from them (not recorded which).

CDR3 in amino acids: CASSLSPDPAYEQYF. The CDR3 DNA reads TGTGCCAGCAGTTTATCGCCGGACCCGGCCTACGAGCAGTACTTC. The chain recombines TRBV27 with TRBJ2-7; D is ambiguous. This CDR3 contains 15 residues. CDR1 and CDR2 from the germline V gene are MNHEY and SMNVEV (reference sequence). Trimming stripped 0 bases from V and 2 bases from J, with 11 bases between.